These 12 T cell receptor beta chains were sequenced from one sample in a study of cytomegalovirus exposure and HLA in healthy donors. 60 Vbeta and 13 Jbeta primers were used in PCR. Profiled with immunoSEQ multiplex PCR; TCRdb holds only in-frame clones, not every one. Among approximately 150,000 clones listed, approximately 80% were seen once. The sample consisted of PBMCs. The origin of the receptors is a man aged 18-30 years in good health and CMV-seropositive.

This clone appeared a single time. In nucleotides, the CDR3 is TGTGCCAGCAGCCCGGGATCGGGAGAAGCTTTCTTT. This sequence encodes CASSPGSGEAFF. The chain recombines TRBV13 with TRBJ1-1; no clear D gene. V lost 5 bases, J lost 8 bases, and 12 bases lay in between. The CDR3 has 12 residues. CDR1 and CDR2 (germline): PRHDT, FYEKMQ (reference sequence).

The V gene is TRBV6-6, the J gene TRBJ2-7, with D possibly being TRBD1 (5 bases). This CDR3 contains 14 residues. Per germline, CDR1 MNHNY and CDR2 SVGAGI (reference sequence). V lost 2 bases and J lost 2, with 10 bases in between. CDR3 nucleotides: TGTGCCAGCAGTTACACCCAGGGTCCCTACGAGCAGTACTTC. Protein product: CASSYTQGPYEQYF.

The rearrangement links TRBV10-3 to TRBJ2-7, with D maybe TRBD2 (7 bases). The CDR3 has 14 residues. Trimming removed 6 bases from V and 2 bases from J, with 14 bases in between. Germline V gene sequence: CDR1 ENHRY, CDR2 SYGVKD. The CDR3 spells CAIREGGVAYEQYF. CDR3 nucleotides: TGTGCCATCAGGGAGGGGGGGGTGGCCTACGAGCAGTACTTC.

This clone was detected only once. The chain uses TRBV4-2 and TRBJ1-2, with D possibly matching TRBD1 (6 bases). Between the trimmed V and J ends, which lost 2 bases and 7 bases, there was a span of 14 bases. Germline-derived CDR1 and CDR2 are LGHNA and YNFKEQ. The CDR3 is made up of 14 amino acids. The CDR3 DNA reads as TGTGCCAGCAGCCAACGGGGCGAACAGGGTGGCTACACCTTC. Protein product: CASSQRGEQGGYTF.

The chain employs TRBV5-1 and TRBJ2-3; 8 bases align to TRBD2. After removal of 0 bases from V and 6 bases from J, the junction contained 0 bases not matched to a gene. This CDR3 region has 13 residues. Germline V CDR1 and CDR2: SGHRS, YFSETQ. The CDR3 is CASSLAGGDTQYF. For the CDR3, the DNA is TGCGCCAGCAGCTTGGCGGGAGGGGATACGCAGTATTTT.

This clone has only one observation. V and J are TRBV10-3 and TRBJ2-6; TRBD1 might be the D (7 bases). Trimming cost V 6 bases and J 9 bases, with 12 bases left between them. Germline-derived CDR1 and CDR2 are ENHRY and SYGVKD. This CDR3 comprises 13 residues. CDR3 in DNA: TGTGCCATCAGGGGCGGGACAGTCAACGTCCTGACTTTC. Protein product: CAIRGGTVNVLTF.

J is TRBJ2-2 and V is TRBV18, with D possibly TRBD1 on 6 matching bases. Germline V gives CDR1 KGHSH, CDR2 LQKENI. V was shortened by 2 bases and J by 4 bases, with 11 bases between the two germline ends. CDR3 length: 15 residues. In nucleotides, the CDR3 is TGTGCCAGCTCACCAAGTCAGGGGAGCACCGGGGAGCTGTTTTTT. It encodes CASSPSQGSTGELFF. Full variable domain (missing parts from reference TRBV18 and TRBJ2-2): NAGVMQNPRHLVRRRGQEARLRCSPMKGHSHVYWYRQLPEEGLKFMVYLQKENIIDESGMPKERFSAEFPKEGPSILRIQQVVRGDSAAYFCASSPSQGSTGELFFGEGSRLTVL.

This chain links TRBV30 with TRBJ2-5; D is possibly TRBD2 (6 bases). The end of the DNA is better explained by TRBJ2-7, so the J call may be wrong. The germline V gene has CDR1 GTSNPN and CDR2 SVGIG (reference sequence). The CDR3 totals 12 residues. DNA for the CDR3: TGTGCCTGGTCGGGGGTCACCTACGAGCAGTACTTC. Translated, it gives CAWSGVTYEQYF.

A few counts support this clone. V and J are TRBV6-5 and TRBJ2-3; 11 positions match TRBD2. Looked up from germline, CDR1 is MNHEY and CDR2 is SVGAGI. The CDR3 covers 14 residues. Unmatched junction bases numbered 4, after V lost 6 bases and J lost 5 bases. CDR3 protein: CASSLGLAGDTQYF. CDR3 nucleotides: TGTGCCAGCAGCTTAGGACTAGCGGGAGATACGCAGTATTTT.

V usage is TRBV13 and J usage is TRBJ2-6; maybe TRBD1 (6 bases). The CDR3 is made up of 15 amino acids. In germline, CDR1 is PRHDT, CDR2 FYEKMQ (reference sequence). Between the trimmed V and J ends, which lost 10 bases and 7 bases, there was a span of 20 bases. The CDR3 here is CATPRDKGRANVLTF. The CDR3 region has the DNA TGTGCCACCCCCCGGGACAAGGGGAGAGCCAACGTCCTGACTTTC.

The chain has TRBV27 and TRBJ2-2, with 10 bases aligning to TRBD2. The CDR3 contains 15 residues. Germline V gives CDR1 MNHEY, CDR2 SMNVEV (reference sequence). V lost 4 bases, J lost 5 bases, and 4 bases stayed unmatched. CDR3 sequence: CASSSLAGATGELFF. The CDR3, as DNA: TGTGCCAGCAGTTCTCTAGCGGGAGCAACCGGGGAGCTGTTTTTT.

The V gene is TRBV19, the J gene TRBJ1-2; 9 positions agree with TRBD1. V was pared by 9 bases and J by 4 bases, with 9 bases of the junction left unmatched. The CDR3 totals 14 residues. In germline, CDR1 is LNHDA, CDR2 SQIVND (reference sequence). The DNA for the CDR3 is TGTGCCAGCGAAACAGGGACAGGGACCTATGGCTACACCTTC. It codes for CASETGTGTYGYTF.